This T cell receptor beta chain originates from a study of T-cell memory formation after mild COVID-19. The CDR3 loop spans 14 amino acids. Germline assignment: CDR1 SGHRS and CDR2 YFSETQ. The trim removed 4 bases at V and 5 bases at J, leaving 5 bases unmatched. This clonotype was counted between two and nine times. Its target is not known. TCRdb recomputed calls from the 5' RACE reads with MiXCR, one row per CDR3 protein. This sample carries a few hundred thousand distinct CDR3 sequences, just under 20% of them seen once, and the ten largest clones take over 20%. Whole-study findings and limits: Day 37-peaking second-wave clones had unconfirmed SARS-CoV-2 specificity.

Source material: PBMCs or a T cell subset sorted from them (not recorded which). The TCR originated in a man between 18 and 29 years old who had mild COVID-19 (a few samples of this study predate the infection). Cell type and time point are not known. The chain is built from TRBV5-1 and TRBJ2-1; 8 nucleotides match TRBD1. The CDR3 sequence: CASSPTGVDNEQFF. The CDR3 DNA sequence: TGCGCCAGCAGCCCGACAGGGGTGGACAATGAGCAGTTCTTC.